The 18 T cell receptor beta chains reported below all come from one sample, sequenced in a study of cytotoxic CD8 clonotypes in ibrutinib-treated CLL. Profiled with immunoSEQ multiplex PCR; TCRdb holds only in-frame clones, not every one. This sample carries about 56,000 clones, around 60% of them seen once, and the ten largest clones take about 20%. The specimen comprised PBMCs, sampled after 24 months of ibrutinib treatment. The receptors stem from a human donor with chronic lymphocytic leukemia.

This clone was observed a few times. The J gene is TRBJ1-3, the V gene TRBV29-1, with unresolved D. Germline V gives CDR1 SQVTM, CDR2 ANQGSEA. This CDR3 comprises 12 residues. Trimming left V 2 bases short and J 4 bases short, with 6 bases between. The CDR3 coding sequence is TGCAGCGTTGAAAGGGAAGGAAACACCATATATTTT. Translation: CSVEREGNTIYF.

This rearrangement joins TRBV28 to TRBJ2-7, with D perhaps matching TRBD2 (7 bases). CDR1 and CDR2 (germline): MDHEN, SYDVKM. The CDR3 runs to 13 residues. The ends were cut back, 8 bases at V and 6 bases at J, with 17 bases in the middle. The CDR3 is CASQGGVVREQYF. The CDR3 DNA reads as TGTGCCAGCCAAGGGGGGGTTGTCCGCGAGCAGTACTTC.

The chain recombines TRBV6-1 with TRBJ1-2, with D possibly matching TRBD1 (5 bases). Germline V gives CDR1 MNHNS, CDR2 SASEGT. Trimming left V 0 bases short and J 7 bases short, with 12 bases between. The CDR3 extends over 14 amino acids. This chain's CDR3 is CASSEAPGKAGYTF. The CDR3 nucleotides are TGTGCCAGCAGTGAAGCGCCAGGGAAGGCTGGCTACACCTTC.

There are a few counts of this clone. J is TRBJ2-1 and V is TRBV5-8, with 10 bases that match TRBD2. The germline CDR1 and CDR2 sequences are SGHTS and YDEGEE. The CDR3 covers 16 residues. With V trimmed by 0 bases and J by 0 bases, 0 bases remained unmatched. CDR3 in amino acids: CASSLGLAGSYNEQFF. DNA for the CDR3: TGTGCCAGCAGCTTGGGACTAGCGGGCTCCTACAATGAGCAGTTCTTC.

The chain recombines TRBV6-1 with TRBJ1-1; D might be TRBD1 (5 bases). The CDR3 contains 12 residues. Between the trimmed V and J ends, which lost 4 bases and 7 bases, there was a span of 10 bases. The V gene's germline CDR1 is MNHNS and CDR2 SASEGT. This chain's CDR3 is CASSVTGHEAFF. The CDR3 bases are TGTGCCAGCAGTGTTACAGGACATGAAGCTTTCTTT.

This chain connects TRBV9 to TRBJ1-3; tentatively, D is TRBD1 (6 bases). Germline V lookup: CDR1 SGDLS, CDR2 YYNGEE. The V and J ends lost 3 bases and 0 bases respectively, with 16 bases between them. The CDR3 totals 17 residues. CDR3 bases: TGTGCCAGCAGCGGAGGGATCGGACAGCGCTCTGGAAACACCATATATTTT. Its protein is CASSGGIGQRSGNTIYF.

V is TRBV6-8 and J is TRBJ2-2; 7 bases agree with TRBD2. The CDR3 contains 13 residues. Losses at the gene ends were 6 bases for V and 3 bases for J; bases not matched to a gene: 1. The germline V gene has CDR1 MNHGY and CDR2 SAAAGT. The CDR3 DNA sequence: TGTGCCAGCAGCGCGGGGGACACCGGGGAGCTGTTTTTT. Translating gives CASSAGDTGELFF.

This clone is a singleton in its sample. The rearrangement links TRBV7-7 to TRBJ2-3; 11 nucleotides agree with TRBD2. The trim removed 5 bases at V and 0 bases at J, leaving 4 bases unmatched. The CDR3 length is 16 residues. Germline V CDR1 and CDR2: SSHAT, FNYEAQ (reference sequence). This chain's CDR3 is CASSPGLAASTDTQYF. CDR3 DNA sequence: TGTGCCAGCAGCCCGGGACTAGCGGCGAGCACAGATACGCAGTATTTT.

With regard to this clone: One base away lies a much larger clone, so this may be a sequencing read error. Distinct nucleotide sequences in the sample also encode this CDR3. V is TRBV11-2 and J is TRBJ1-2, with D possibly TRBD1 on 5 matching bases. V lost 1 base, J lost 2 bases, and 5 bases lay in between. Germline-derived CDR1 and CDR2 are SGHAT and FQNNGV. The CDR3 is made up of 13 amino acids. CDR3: CASSLAGNYGYTF. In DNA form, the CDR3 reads TGTGCCAGCAGCTTAGCAGGGAACTATGGCTACACCTTC.

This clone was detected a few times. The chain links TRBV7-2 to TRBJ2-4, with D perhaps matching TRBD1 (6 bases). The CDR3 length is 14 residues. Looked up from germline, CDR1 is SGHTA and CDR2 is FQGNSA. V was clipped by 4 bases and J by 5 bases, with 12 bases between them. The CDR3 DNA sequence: TGTGCCAGCAGCTCCAGGGGCAGGGAAAACATTCAGTACTTC. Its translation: CASSSRGRENIQYF.

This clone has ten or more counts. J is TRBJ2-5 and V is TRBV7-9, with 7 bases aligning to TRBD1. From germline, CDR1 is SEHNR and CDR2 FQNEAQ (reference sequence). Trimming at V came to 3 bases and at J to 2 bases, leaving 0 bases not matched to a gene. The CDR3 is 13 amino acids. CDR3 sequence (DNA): TGTGCCAGCAGCTTGGGACAGCAAGAGACCCAGTACTTC. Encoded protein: CASSLGQQETQYF.

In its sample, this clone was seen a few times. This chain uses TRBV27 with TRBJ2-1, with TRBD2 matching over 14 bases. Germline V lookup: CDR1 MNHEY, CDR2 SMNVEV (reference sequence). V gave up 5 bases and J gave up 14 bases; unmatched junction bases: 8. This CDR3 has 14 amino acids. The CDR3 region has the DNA TGTGCCAGCAGTAGGACGGGACTAGCGGGAGAGGAGTTCTTC. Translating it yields CASSRTGLAGEEFF.

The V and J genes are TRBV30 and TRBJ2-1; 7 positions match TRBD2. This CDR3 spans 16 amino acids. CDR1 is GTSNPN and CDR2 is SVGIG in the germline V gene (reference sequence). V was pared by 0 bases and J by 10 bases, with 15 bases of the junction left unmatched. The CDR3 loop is CAWSVSFSGEGQEQFF. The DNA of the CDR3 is TGTGCCTGGAGTGTATCGTTCTCGGGGGAGGGGCAAGAGCAGTTCTTC.

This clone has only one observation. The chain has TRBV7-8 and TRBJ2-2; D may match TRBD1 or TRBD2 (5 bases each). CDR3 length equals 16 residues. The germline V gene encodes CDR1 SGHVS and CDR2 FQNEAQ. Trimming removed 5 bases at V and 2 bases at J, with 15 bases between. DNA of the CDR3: TGTGCCAGCAGCCACCCCCGGGACGTCAACACCGGGGAGCTGTTTTTT. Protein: CASSHPRDVNTGELFF.

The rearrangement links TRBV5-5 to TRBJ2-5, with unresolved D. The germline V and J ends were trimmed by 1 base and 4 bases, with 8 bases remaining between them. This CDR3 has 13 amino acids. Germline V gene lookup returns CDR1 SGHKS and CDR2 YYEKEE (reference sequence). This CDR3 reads CASSLSPAETQYF. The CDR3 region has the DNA TGTGCCAGCAGCTTGAGTCCCGCAGAGACCCAGTACTTC.

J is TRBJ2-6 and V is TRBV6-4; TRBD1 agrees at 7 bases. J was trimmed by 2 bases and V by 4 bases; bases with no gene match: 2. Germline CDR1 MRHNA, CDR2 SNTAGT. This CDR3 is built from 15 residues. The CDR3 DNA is TGTGCCAGCAGTGTTACAGGGGCTGGGGCCAACGTCCTGACTTTC. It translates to CASSVTGAGANVLTF.

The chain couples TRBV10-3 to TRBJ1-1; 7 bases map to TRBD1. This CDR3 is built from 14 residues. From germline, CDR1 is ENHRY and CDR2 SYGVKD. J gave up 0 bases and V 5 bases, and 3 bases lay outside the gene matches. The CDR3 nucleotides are TGTGCCATCAGTAGGGGACAGCTGAACACTGAAGCTTTCTTT. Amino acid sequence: CAISRGQLNTEAFF.

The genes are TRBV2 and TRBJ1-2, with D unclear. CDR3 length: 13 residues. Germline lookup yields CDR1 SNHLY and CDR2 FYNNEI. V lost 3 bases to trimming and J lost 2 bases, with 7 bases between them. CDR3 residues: CASSDTTNYGYTF. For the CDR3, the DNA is TGTGCCAGCAGTGACACCACCAACTATGGCTACACCTTC.